This is a list of T cell receptor beta chains from one sample in a study of CD8 T cells in ankylosing spondylitis. Using its own MiXCR run on the 5' RACE reads, TCRdb lists one record per CDR3 protein. Among about 250,000 distinct CDR3 sequences, over 15% were seen once, and the ten largest hold about a third. Sequenced input: blood, either unsorted or a sorted T cell fraction (not recorded which). These receptor sequences come from a male donor with ankylosing spondylitis or in good health (not recorded which). CDR3s include the opening cysteine and the closing phenylalanine or tryptophan. D genes are given only for firm matches. Rows may omit the clone size; those that give it use once, few, many or a size class.

j_call d_call v_call clone_size cdr3_nt cdr3_aa
TRBJ2-3 TRBD2 TRBV15 few TGTGCCACCAGCTTCACTAGCGGAGGCACAGATACGCAGTATTTT CATSFTSGGTDTQYF
TRBJ2-3 . TRBV20-1 . TGCAGTGCCAGTAGCGCCTCCAGCACAGATACGCAGTATTTT CSASSASSTDTQYF
TRBJ2-7 TRBD2 TRBV3-1 . TGTGCCACCAGCCAACAAAAGACGGGACTAGCGCACTCCTACGAGCAGTACTTC CATSQQKTGLAHSYEQYF
TRBJ2-7 TRBD2 TRBV4-2 many TGTGCCAGCAGCCGGGAGGGCAGCGCAGACTACGAGCAGTACTTC CASSREGSADYEQYF
TRBJ2-7 . TRBV27 few TGTGCCAGCAGTGGATCGGCCGGGCTGATCGGGGAGCAGTACTTC CASSGSAGLIGEQYF
TRBJ2-7 TRBD1 TRBV29-1 many TGCAGCGTGCTGGGACAGGGGATCCACGAGCAGTACTTC CSVLGQGIHEQYF
TRBJ2-3 TRBD1 TRBV4-3 . TGCGCCAGCAGCGAAGGGACAGGTGGAAGTACGCAGTATTTT CASSEGTGGSTQYF
TRBJ1-1 . TRBV29-1 many TGCAGCTCTGCTTGGGGTGAAGCTTTCTTT CSSAWGEAFF
TRBJ1-2 TRBD1 TRBV29-1 . TGCAGCGTTGAGGTGGGACAGAACTATGGCTACACCTTC CSVEVGQNYGYTF
TRBJ2-7 TRBD2 TRBV4-2 few TGTGCCAGCAGAGGACTAGCGGGAGGGTCCTACGAGCAGTACTTC CASRGLAGGSYEQYF
TRBJ2-7 . TRBV29-1 . TGCAGCGTTCGATCCCTCGACAGCTACGAGCAGTACTTC CSVRSLDSYEQYF
TRBJ2-1 TRBD2 TRBV29-1 . TGCAGCGCTGCAGGGACTAGCGGGATTCTCCGCGGATCCTACAATGAGCAGTTCTTC CSAAGTSGILRGSYNEQFF
TRBJ2-5 . TRBV29-1 few TGCAGCGTCGTTGATGAGTGGGAAGAGACCCAGTACTTC CSVVDEWEETQYF
TRBJ2-7 . TRBV2 . TGTGCCAGCAGTGACCTCAGGGTGGTAGAGCAGTACTTC CASSDLRVVEQYF
TRBJ2-2 TRBD2 TRBV4-3 . TGCGCCAGCAGCCAAGACAGAGCGGGAGAGTCCGGGGAGCTGTTTTTT CASSQDRAGESGELFF
TRBJ2-2 TRBD1 TRBV7-7 . TGTGCTAGCAGTTCCGACAGGGCCGGGGAGCTGTTTTTT CASSSDRAGELFF
TRBJ2-7 . TRBV27 . TGTGCCAGCAGTCCCAGGGGATTCCTCTACGAGCAGTACTTC CASSPRGFLYEQYF
TRBJ2-1 . TRBV12-3/TRBV12-4 few TGTGCCAGCAGCCAGGGACTTGTCTACAATGAGCAGTTCTTC CASSQGLVYNEQFF
TRBJ2-1 TRBD2 TRBV10-2 . TGCGCCAGCAGTGGGACTAGCGGGAGTCAATCCTACAATGAGCAGTTCTTC CASSGTSGSQSYNEQFF
TRBJ1-1 . TRBV29-1 few TGCAGCGTCATGACAGATTTGAACACTGAAGCTTTCTTT CSVMTDLNTEAFF
TRBJ2-3 . TRBV4-1 . TGCGCCAGCAGCACAGTAACTAGCACAGATACGCAGTATTTT CASSTVTSTDTQYF
TRBJ2-7 . TRBV7-2 few TGTGCCAGCAGCTCCTATCCCGGGAACTACGAGCAGTACTTC CASSSYPGNYEQYF
TRBJ2-7 . TRBV3-1 few TGTGCCAGCAGCCAAGAGGCCAGGGCCTACGAGCAGTACTTC CASSQEARAYEQYF
TRBJ2-7 TRBD1 TRBV6-1 . TGTGCCAGCCTCGGACAGGGTCCCTACGAGCAGTACTTC CASLGQGPYEQYF
TRBJ2-1 . TRBV7-8 few TGTGCCAGCTTCTGGGGGGACTTCCGCTCCTACAATGAGCAGTTCTTC CASFWGDFRSYNEQFF
TRBJ1-1 TRBD1 TRBV29-1 . TGCAGCGTCGAACAGGGGGCGAGTACTGAAGCTTTCTTT CSVEQGASTEAFF
TRBJ2-4 . TRBV5-6 few TGTGCCAGCAGCTTGCGGTTAGCCAAAAACATTCAGTACTTC CASSLRLAKNIQYF
TRBJ2-1 TRBD2 TRBV5-1 . TGCGCCAGCAGCTTTAAAACTAGCGGTTACAATGAGCAGTTCTTC CASSFKTSGYNEQFF
TRBJ2-1 . TRBV19 . TGTGCCAGTAGTATCGAAGCGAGCTCCTACAATGAGCAGTTCTTC CASSIEASSYNEQFF
TRBJ2-5 TRBD1 TRBV3-1 few TGTGCCAGCAGGAAGGGGGCTGAGGGGGAGACCCAGTACTTC CASRKGAEGETQYF
TRBJ1-2 . TRBV10-3 . TGTGCCAACCATGCCCCTGAGCGTGGGCCTGGCTACACCTTC CANHAPERGPGYTF
TRBJ2-1 TRBD2 TRBV7-9 many TGTGCCAGCAGCGATGGACTAGCGGGAGCCAAATACAATGAGCAGTTCTTC CASSDGLAGAKYNEQFF
TRBJ1-6 . TRBV10-3 . TGTGCCATCAGTGGGTGGTCGGATAATTCACCCCTCCACTTT CAISGWSDNSPLHF
TRBJ2-7 TRBD2 TRBV20-1 many TGCAGTGCTAGAGTTAGCGGGAGGGACTCCTACGAGCAGTACTTC CSARVSGRDSYEQYF
TRBJ2-3 . TRBV12-3/TRBV12-4 . TGTGCCAGCAGTCCCTTTCCGGGTCAAGAGACAGATACGCAGTATTTT CASSPFPGQETDTQYF
TRBJ2-5 TRBD2 TRBV20-1 . TGCAGTGCTAGAGTGATGCCATCAGGACTAGAAGAGACCCAGTACTTC CSARVMPSGLEETQYF
TRBJ2-3 TRBD1 TRBV6-4 few TGTGCCAGCAGTGAAGGGGACAGAAGCACAGATACGCAGTATTTT CASSEGDRSTDTQYF
TRBJ2-3 TRBD2 TRBV10-3 . TGTGCCATCGACGCAGCTAAGGGACTAGCGGGAGGAGGGGATACGCAGTATTTT CAIDAAKGLAGGGDTQYF
TRBJ2-1 TRBD1 TRBV5-1 . TGCGCCAGCAGTTGGACAGGGTACGAGAATGAGCAGTTCTTC CASSWTGYENEQFF
TRBJ2-3 . TRBV29-1 . TGCAGCGTTGACCCCAGCGCCCAAGCCGCAGATACGCAGTATTTT CSVDPSAQAADTQYF
TRBJ1-1 . TRBV5-1 many TGCGCCAGCAGCCCCGGCTGGGACACTGAAGCTTTCTTT CASSPGWDTEAFF
TRBJ2-3 . TRBV7-8 . TGTGCCAGCAGCAGCCCCCTGGGGAGCACAGATACGCAGTATTTT CASSSPLGSTDTQYF
TRBJ1-2 . TRBV20-1 . TGCAGTGCTATGCCCCCCCGGCATTGGTATGGCTACACCTTC CSAMPPRHWYGYTF
TRBJ2-7 TRBD2 TRBV6-1 . TGTGCCAGCGGACGAAAGCTAAAGGGACTAGCGGACACCTACGAGCAGTACTTC CASGRKLKGLADTYEQYF
TRBJ1-6 TRBD1 TRBV27 . TGTGCCAGCAGTTTGGCAGGGGGTGGTAATTCACCCCTCCACTTT CASSLAGGGNSPLHF
TRBJ2-1 TRBD2 TRBV5-1 many TGCGCCAGCAGGCGGGAGCTGACCGTGGATGAGCAGTTCTTC CASRRELTVDEQFF
TRBJ2-5 TRBD2 TRBV28 . TGTGCCAGCAGTTCGGGACTAGCGGGAGGCTATGGAGAGACCCAGTACTTC CASSSGLAGGYGETQYF
TRBJ2-7 . TRBV9 . TGTGCCAGCAGCATGGGAGATTACGAGCAGTACTTC CASSMGDYEQYF
TRBJ2-1 . TRBV6-2/TRBV6-3 . TGTGCCAGCAGTTACTCACCACTTACTAACTCCTACAATGAGCAGTTCTTC CASSYSPLTNSYNEQFF
TRBJ2-7 . TRBV27 few TGTGCCAGCAGCTCTGGCGAGGGACGAACCTACGAGCAGTACTTC CASSSGEGRTYEQYF